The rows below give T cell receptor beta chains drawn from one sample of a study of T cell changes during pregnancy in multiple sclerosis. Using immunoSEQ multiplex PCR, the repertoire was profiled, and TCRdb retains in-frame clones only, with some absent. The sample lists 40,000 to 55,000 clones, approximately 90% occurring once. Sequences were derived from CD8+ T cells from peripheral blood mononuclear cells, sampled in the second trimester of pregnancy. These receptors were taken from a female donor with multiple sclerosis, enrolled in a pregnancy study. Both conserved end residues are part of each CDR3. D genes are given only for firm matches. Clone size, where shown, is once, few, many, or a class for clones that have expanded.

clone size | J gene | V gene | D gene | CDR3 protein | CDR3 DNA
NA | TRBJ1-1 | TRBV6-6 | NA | CASGMGLGTEAFF | TGTGCCAGTGGCATGGGGCTGGGCACTGAAGCTTTCTTT
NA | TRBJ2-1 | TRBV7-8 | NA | CASSPQNGSAYNEQFF | TGTGCCAGCAGCCCTCAAAACGGGTCCGCCTACAATGAGCAGTTCTTC
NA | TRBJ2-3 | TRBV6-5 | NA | CASSYFGDTDTQYF | TGTGCCAGCAGTTACTTCGGGGACACAGATACGCAGTATTTT
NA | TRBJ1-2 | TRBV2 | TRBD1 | CASRGTDSYGYTF | TGTGCCAGCAGGGGGACAGACTCCTATGGCTACACCTTC
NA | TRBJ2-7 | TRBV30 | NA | CAWSDGGYGEQYF | TGTGCCTGGAGCGACGGAGGGTACGGTGAGCAGTACTTC
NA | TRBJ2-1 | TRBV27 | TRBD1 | CASSISGTVFNEQFF | TGTGCCAGCAGTATATCCGGGACAGTGTTCAATGAGCAGTTCTTC
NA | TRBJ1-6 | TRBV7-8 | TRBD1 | CASSLPGQDHSSYNSPLHF | TGTGCCAGCAGCCTGCCGGGACAGGACCATAGCTCCTATAATTCACCCCTCCACTTT
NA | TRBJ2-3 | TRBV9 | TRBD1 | CASSARTGGGDTQYF | TGTGCCAGCAGCGCAAGGACAGGCGGAGGAGATACGCAGTATTTT
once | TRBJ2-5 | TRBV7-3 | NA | CASSPENWETQYF | TGTGCCAGCAGTCCCGAGAACTGGGAGACCCAGTACTTC
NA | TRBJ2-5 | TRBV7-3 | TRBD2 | CASSLLAGAETQYF | TGTGCCAGCAGCTTACTAGCGGGGGCAGAGACCCAGTACTTC
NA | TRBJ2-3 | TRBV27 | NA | CASSLGGDTQYF | TGTGCCAGCAGTCTAGGGGGAGATACGCAGTATTTT
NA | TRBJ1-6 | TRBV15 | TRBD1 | CATSPGTGGVSPLHF | TGTGCCACCAGCCCCGGGACAGGGGGTGTTTCACCCCTCCACTTT
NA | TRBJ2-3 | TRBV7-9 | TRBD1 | CASSLQPGQGGTDTQYF | TGTGCCAGCAGCTTACAACCGGGACAGGGAGGCACAGATACGCAGTATTTT
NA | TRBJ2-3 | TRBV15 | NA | CATSTISPAAITDTQYF | TGTGCCACCAGCACAATTAGCCCGGCGGCGATCACAGATACGCAGTATTTT
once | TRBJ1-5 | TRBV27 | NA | CASSLTGRLDQPQHF | TGTGCCAGCAGTTTAACAGGTCGATTGGATCAGCCCCAGCATTTT
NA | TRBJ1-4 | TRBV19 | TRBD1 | CASSNPGQINEKLFF | TGTGCCAGTAGTAATCCGGGACAGATAAATGAAAAACTGTTTTTT
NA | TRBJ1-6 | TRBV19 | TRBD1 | CASSTPDRGLNSPLHF | TGTGCCAGTAGTACCCCCGACAGGGGGCTTAATTCACCCCTCCACTTT
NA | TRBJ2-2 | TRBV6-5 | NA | CASSSGSNTGELFF | TGTGCCAGCAGTTCCGGTTCGAACACCGGGGAGCTGTTTTTT
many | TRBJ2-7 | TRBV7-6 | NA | CASSLDRDYF | TGTGCCAGCAGCTTAGACAGGGATTACTTC
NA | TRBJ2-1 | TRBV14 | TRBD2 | CASSQAGWGLAGGEQFF | TGTGCCAGCAGCCAAGCGGGCTGGGGACTAGCGGGGGGTGAGCAGTTCTTC